This TCR beta chain was obtained from a study of early T cells in non-severe SARS-CoV-2 infection (dated by TCRdb to the early 2020s). About the study as a whole: Bulk RNA from unsorted whole blood was used for TCR sequencing, so alpha and beta chains could not be paired. The research as a whole found: VDJdb matching was skewed toward anti-spike CD8 responses and likely underestimated virus-specific expansions by missing private and CD4 specificities.

Preparation of the library involved 5' RACE. These reads were obtained on a NextSeq 500. In the TCR library protocol, unique molecular identifiers were attached to individual cDNA molecules to correct for PCR bias and sequencing error. TCR alpha and beta chains were both sequenced, and the abundances of alpha and beta sequences in each sample were closely correlated with each other. Under the source paper's analysis protocol: V gene, J gene and CDR3 annotation of TCR sequences was performed with Decombinator V4. Expanded TCRs were defined as changing significantly between any two time points under a Poisson model with p below 0.0001. TCR abundances were normalised to the total number of TCRs sequenced per sample and expressed as counts per million. TRAV1-2 paired with TRAJ12, TRAJ20 or TRAJ33 defined MAIT TCRs, while TRAV10 paired with TRAJ18 defined iNKT TCRs. VDJdb, accessed on 1 November 2021, was searched for TCRs annotated for CMV, EBV and SARS-CoV-2, and TCRs annotated for more than one antigen were excluded. TCRdb passed the public sequencing reads through fastp at Q25 and MiXCR, retaining productive beta sequences. Rows with a matching CDR3 protein are joined into one entry that keeps the most common DNA and genes. TCRdb assigned the V and J calls; the authors' analysis was not used. The sample table holds 69,000 or so distinct CDR3 sequences, of which about 13% were seen once. Approximately 5.2% of the sample is taken by the ten largest.

Details on this clonotype: Its antigen remains undetermined. Nothing much larger sits one base from this clone, and base qualities are not available.

The study was a case-control design nested within a healthcare worker cohort in London, UK, with weekly nasopharyngeal swab PCR tests and blood sampling. Healthcare workers were recruited during the week of the UK lockdown, between 23 and 31 March 2020, and followed weekly for up to about 15 weeks. Including the terminal cysteine and phenylalanine, the CDR3 comprises 15 residues. Left in the record is the CDR3 DNA by itself, 45 bases read in frame from the first base. The germline V gene supplies CDR1 MGHRA and CDR2 YSYEKL. A distance of 14 bases separates the germline ends of V and J, which lose 7 bases and 1 base respectively.

The source of this sequence is an adult who was a healthcare worker with PCR-confirmed SARS-CoV-2 infection or an uninfected control (not recorded which). Recombination linked TRBV4-1 to TRBJ2-4, with the D gene not clear enough to name. Sequencing was done on a sample of whole blood. Here the CDR3 is given as CASTPRFLAKNIQYF. The nucleotide sequence reads TGCGCCAGCACCCCTAGGTTCTTGGCCAAAAACATTCAGTACTTC.